This TCR beta chain originates from a study of human T cells and chemical hapten exposure. About the study: The study traced per-sample TCR yield variation mainly to small differences in pooled library volumes. General study points: TCRs exceeding 1 in 1000 frequency stayed unchanged with DPC sensitization.

This CDR3 comprises 16 residues. The V segment lost 2 bases and the J segment 2 bases; nucleotides outside the gene matches: 6. This clonotype was seen only a few times. Antigen specificity is unknown. Unseparated into fractions, whole blood served as the source from which total RNA was extracted. What the library attached to individual cDNA molecules were unique molecular identifiers. MiXCR, applied by TCRdb to the 5' RACE reads, yields one record per CDR3 protein. This sample has over 95,000 distinct CDR3 sequences, with approximately 20% found just once. This rearrangement joins TRBV12-3 or TRBV12-4 to TRBJ2-1; TRBD1 aligns across 7 bases. This receptor was taken from a human donor in good health. Here the CDR3 reads CASSLRGLETYNEQFF. The CDR3 region has the DNA TGTGCCAGCAGTTTAAGGGGGCTCGAGACCTACAATGAGCAGTTCTTC.